This T cell receptor (beta chain) was documented in a study of Graves' ophthalmopathy and Graves' hyperthyroidism. Background on the study: Over 18 months of follow-up, stable hyperthyroidism required that no ophthalmopathy appear.

This clonotype turned up a few times. The antigen is undetermined. General study results and limits: Among thyroid clonotypes expanded above 0.001 frequency, most also appeared in blood.

Participants with hyperthyroidism, aged 18 to 65, were newly diagnosed with under 2 months' duration. There are 14 residues in the CDR3. Trimming left V 1 base short and J 5 bases short, with 12 bases between. CDR1 is LGHNA, CDR2 YSLEER, per germline. Amplification of the TCR beta CDR3 regions used RNA transcripts (as template). The workflow started with a first-round RT-PCR run with HTBI primers and then moved on to a second-round multiplex PCR. A single record per CDR3 protein comes from TCRdb applying MiXCR to the multiplex PCR reads. The sample records over a million distinct CDR3 sequences, about two fifths being singletons.

The V and J genes are TRBV4-3 and TRBJ2-7; perhaps TRBD2 as D (6 bases). The receptor was derived from an adult man with Graves' hyperthyroidism. Specimen: peripheral blood or thyroid tissue (not recorded which). The CDR3 spells CASSQGGNPHEQYF. In DNA, the CDR3 is TGCGCCAGCAGCCAAGGCGGGAACCCCCACGAGCAGTACTTC.